The clone carrying this T cell receptor (beta chain) was seen just once. What it binds is unknown. With 60 Vbeta and 13 Jbeta primers, the PCR was carried out. Assay used: immunoSEQ multiplex PCR; TCRdb lists only in-frame clones, some missing. The repertoire consists of roughly 150,000 clones, with approximately 80% occurring once and the leading ten covering less than 3%. V dropped 4 bases and J dropped 5; count of bases not matched to a gene: 15. Germline CDR1 and CDR2: MGHRA and YSYEKL. The CDR3 is 17 residues long. This sample was included in a study of cytomegalovirus exposure and HLA in healthy donors. Overall study context: Within the Caucasian-associated ancestry cluster were more than 75% of the 398 genotyped donors.

General study findings and limits: The listing of 150 to 200 TCR beta chains classed them as cytomegalovirus-associated. The authors later linked a missense DCLRE1C variant to TCR beta V- and J-gene trimming.

Specimen: PBMCs. This TCR was recovered from a male donor in good health and CMV-seronegative. The rearrangement joins TRBV4-1 to TRBJ2-7; 9 nucleotides agree with TRBD2. CDR3 region: CASSPFTAGGRNDEQYF. CDR3 nucleotide sequence: TGCGCCAGCAGCCCCTTCACCGCGGGAGGGCGAAACGACGAGCAGTACTTC.